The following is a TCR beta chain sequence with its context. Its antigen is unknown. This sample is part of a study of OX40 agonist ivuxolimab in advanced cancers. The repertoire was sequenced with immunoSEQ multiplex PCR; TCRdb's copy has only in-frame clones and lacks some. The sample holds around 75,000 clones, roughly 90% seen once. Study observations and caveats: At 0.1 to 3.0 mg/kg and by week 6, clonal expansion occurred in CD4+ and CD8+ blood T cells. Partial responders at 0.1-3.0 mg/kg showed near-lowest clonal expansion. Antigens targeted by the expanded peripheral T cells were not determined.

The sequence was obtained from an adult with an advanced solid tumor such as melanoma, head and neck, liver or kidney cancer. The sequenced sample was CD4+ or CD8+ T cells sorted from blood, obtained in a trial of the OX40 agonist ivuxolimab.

This CDR3 is CASSIGQSTGELFF. In nucleotides, the CDR3 is TGTGCCAGTAGTATTGGACAAAGCACCGGGGAGCTGTTTTTT. V is TRBV19 and J is TRBJ2-2; maybe TRBD1 (5 bases). V was shortened by 3 bases and J by 4 bases, with 9 bases between the two germline ends. Per germline, CDR1 LNHDA and CDR2 SQIVND (reference sequence). CDR3 length: 14 residues. The variable domain in full, completed from reference TRBV19 and TRBJ2-2, reads DGGITQSPKYLFRKEGQNVTLSCEQNLNHDAMYWYRQDPGQGLRLIYYSQIVNDFQKGDIAEGYSVSREKKESFPLTVTSAQKNPTAFYLCASSIGQSTGELFFGEGSRLTVL.